There are many counts of the clone carrying this T cell receptor (beta chain). TCRdb re-derived calls from the 5' RACE reads in MiXCR, one entry per CDR3 protein. The sample has some 16,000 distinct CDR3 sequences, roughly 5% seen once. The data stem from a study of early T cells in non-severe SARS-CoV-2 infection. V trimming: 6 bases; J trimming: 15 bases; junction bases outside the gene matches: 7. This CDR3 is built from 12 residues. The germline gives CDR1 KGHSH, CDR2 LQKENI. Sequencing input: whole blood. The receptor was isolated from an adult who was a healthcare worker with PCR-confirmed SARS-CoV-2 infection or an uninfected control (not recorded which). V and J are TRBV18 and TRBJ1-5; 11 positions match TRBD1. In DNA form, the CDR3 reads TGTGCCAGCTCCCTGGGACAGGGGGACTTGCATTTT. The encoded protein is CASSLGQGDLHF.